The sequence of this T cell receptor beta chain was determined in a study of T cell repertoires in cytomegalovirus infection. One entry per CDR3 protein, called by TCRdb with MiXCR from the reads. This table holds approximately 910,000 distinct CDR3 sequences, around 32% found once. This clonotype was detected many times. The antigen remains unidentified. With 4 bases clipped from V and 5 bases from J, the junction kept 8 bases outside the gene matches. CDR1 SEHNR and CDR2 FQNEAQ come from the germline V gene (reference sequence). The CDR3 totals 15 residues. The source material was cultured CD8+ T cells from PBMCs, sampled from culture after CMV antigen stimulation. The TCR sequence derives from a human donor in good health (CMV status not recorded). Some clones in this sample may be carry-over from other donors' samples. The J gene is TRBJ1-1, the V gene TRBV7-9; 9 nucleotides line up with TRBD1. The CDR3 coding sequence is TGTGCCAGCAGCTCTGAGGGACAGGGCGGAACTGAAGCTTTCTTT. This translates into CASSSEGQGGTEAFF. Together with reference TRBV7-9 and TRBJ1-1, the CDR3 gives the full variable domain: DTGVSQNPRHKITKRGQNVTFRCDPISEHNRLYWYRQTLGQGPEFLTYFQNEAQLEKSRLLSDRFSAERPKGSFSTLEIQRTEQGDSAMYLCASSSEGQGGTEAFFGQGTRLTVV.